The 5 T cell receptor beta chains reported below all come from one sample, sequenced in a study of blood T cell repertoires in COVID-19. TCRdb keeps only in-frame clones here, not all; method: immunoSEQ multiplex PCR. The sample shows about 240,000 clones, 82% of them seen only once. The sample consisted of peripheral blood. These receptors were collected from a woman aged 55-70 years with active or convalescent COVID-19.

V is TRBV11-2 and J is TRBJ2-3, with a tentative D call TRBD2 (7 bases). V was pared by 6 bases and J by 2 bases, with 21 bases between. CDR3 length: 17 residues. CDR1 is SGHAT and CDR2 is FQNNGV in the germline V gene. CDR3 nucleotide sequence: TGTGCCAGCAGAGTAGGTGCGGGGGCGATTCCCACAGATACGCAGTATTTT. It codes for CASRVGAGAIPTDTQYF.

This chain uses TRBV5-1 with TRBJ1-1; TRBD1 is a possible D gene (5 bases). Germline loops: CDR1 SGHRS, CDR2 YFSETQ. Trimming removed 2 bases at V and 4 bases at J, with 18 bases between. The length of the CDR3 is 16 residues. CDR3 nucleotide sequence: TGCGCCAGCAGCTTCTCCCGGACGGGCCAGGGCACTGAAGCTTTCTTT. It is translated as CASSFSRTGQGTEAFF.

This CDR3 is CASSPQWGGDTQYF. DNA for the CDR3: TGTGCCAGCTCACCACAGTGGGGGGGAGATACGCAGTATTTT. The genes are TRBV18 and TRBJ2-3; 7 bases match TRBD2. This CDR3 region has 14 residues. V shed 1 base, J shed 5 bases, and the junction held 3 bases outside the gene matches. Per the germline V gene, CDR1 is KGHSH and CDR2 is LQKENI.

The CDR3: CASSPERGGYTF. CDR3 nucleotide sequence: TGTGCCAGCAGCCCGGAAAGAGGGGGCTACACCTTC. The V gene is TRBV5-6, the J gene TRBJ1-2; no reliable D call. The germline V and J ends were trimmed by 4 bases and 8 bases, with 12 bases remaining between them. The CDR3 spans 12 residues. Germline V gene sequence: CDR1 SGHDT, CDR2 YYEEEE.

The CDR3 here is CASSLTGGGYEQYF. The CDR3 bases are TGCGCCAGCAGCCTGACAGGGGGCGGCTACGAGCAGTACTTC. The chain is built from TRBV5-1 and TRBJ2-7; 10 bases fit TRBD1. The trim removed 4 bases at V and 3 bases at J, leaving 4 bases unmatched. The CDR3 length is 14 residues. In germline, CDR1 is SGHRS, CDR2 YFSETQ. Based on the CDR3 plus reference TRBV5-1 and TRBJ2-7, the full variable domain is KAGVTQTPRYLIKTRGQQVTLSCSPISGHRSVSWYQQTPGQGLQFLFEYFSETQRNKGNFPGRFSGRQFSNSRSEMNVSTLELGDSALYLCASSLTGGGYEQYFGPGTRLTVT.